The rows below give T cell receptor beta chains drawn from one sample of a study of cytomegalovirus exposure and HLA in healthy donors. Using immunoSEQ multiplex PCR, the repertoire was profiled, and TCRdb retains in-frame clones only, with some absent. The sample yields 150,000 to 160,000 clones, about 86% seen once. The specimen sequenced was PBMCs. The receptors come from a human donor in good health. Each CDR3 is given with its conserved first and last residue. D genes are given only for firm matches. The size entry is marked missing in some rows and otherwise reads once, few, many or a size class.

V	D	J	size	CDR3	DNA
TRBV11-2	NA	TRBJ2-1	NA	CASSSSGGSYNEQFF	TGTGCCAGCAGCTCATCCGGGGGCTCCTACAATGAGCAGTTCTTC
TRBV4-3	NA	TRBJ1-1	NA	CASSQGGWETEAFF	TGCGCCAGCAGCCAAGGTGGGTGGGAGACTGAAGCTTTCTTT
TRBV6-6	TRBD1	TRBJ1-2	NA	CASSYAGQGNSYTF	TGTGCCAGCAGTTACGCGGGACAGGGCAATAGCTACACCTTC
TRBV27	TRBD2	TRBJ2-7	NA	CASSLGGRAYEQYF	TGTGCCAGCAGTTTAGGGGGGAGGGCCTACGAGCAGTACTTC
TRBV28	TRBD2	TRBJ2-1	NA	CASTSLAGAYNEQFF	TGTGCCAGCACCTCACTAGCGGGTGCCTACAATGAGCAGTTCTTC
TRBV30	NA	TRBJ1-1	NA	CAWSVRTGQEAFF	TGTGCCTGGAGTGTACGTACTGGACAGGAAGCTTTCTTT
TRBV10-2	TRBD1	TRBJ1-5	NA	CASRGQGSNQPQHF	TGCGCCAGCCGAGGACAGGGCAGCAATCAGCCCCAGCATTTT
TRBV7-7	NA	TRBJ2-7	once	CASSPQPGLQEQYF	TGTGCTAGCAGCCCCCAACCAGGGTTGCAAGAGCAGTACTTC
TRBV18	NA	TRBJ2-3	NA	CASSIDIADTQYF	TGTGCCAGCTCAATAGACATTGCAGATACGCAGTATTTT
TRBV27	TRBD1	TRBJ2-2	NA	CASSLSRPGGSGELFF	TGTGCCAGCAGTTTATCTCGGCCAGGGGGTTCCGGGGAGCTGTTTTTT
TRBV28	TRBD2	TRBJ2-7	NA	CASKGGGLAGEPVEQYF	TGTGCCAGCAAAGGTGGGGGACTAGCGGGAGAACCTGTCGAGCAGTACTTC
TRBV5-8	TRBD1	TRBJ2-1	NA	CASSQISGTGGAQFF	TGTGCCAGCAGCCAAATCTCCGGGACAGGGGGTGCGCAGTTCTTC
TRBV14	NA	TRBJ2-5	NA	CASSHRTVQETQYF	TGTGCCAGCAGCCACCGGACAGTCCAAGAGACCCAGTACTTC
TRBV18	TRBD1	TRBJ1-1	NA	CASSPGQETEAFF	TGTGCCAGCTCACCGGGACAGGAGACTGAAGCTTTCTTT
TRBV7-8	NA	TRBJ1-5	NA	CASSLQGKPMSAQHF	TGTGCCAGCAGCTTACAGGGAAAACCCATGTCGGCCCAGCATTTT
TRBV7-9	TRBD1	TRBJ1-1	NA	CASSKDRGRVNTEAFF	TGTGCCAGCAGCAAGGACAGGGGGCGGGTGAACACTGAAGCTTTCTTT
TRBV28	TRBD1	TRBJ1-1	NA	CASSPKGQGNTEAFF	TGTGCCAGCAGCCCCAAGGGACAGGGGAACACTGAAGCTTTCTTT
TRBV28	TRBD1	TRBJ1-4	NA	CASSSTRDRGRANEKLFF	TGTGCCAGCAGTTCCACCCGGGACAGGGGGAGAGCTAATGAAAAACTGTTTTTT
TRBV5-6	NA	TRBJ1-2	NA	CASSFNQGFPYGYTF	TGTGCCAGCAGCTTCAACCAGGGTTTTCCCTATGGCTACACCTTC
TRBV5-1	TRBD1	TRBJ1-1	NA	CASSLGLAGGTEAFF	TGCGCCAGCAGCTTGGGACTCGCAGGGGGTACTGAAGCTTTCTTT
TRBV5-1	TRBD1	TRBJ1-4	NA	CASSTSLDRGNEKLFF	TGCGCCAGCAGCACCAGCTTGGACAGGGGAAATGAAAAACTGTTTTTT
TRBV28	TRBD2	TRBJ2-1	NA	CASSLSSGASDEQFF	TGTGCCAGCAGTTTAAGTAGCGGGGCTTCAGATGAGCAGTTCTTC
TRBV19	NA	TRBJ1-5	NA	CASESRVGNQPQHF	TGTGCCAGTGAGAGCAGGGTTGGAAATCAGCCCCAGCATTTT
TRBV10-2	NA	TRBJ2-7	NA	CASRSERSYEQYF	TGCGCCAGCAGGTCAGAGCGGAGCTACGAGCAGTACTTC
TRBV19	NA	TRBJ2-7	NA	CASSGLSSSYEQYF	TGTGCCAGTAGTGGACTATCTAGCTCCTACGAGCAGTACTTC
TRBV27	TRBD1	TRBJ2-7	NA	CASSFRDRGAYEQYF	TGTGCCAGCAGTTTCCGGGACAGGGGGGCCTACGAGCAGTACTTC
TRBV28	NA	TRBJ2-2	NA	CASRGQYGELFF	TGTGCCAGCAGGGGCCAGTACGGGGAGCTGTTTTTT
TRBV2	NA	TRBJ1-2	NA	CASSGDRDKPTNYGYTF	TGTGCCAGCAGTGGAGATCGGGACAAACCTACTAACTATGGCTACACCTTC
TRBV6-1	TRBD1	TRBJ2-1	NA	CATKGQSFYNEQFF	TGTGCCACCAAGGGACAGTCCTTCTACAATGAGCAGTTCTTC
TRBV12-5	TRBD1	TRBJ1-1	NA	CASGLNRGATEAFF	TGTGCTAGTGGTTTGAACAGGGGGGCCACTGAAGCTTTCTTT
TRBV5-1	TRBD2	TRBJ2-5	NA	CASSLGLAGGLETQYF	TGCGCCAGCAGCTTGGGTCTAGCGGGAGGATTAGAGACCCAGTACTTC
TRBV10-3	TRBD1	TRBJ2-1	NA	CAIDQGERNEQFF	TGTGCCATCGACCAGGGGGAGAGGAATGAGCAGTTCTTC
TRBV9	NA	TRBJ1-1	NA	CASSVVAENTEAFF	TGTGCCAGCAGCGTAGTGGCTGAGAACACTGAAGCTTTCTTT
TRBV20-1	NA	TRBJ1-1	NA	CSVTLNTEAFF	TGCAGTGTTACACTGAACACTGAAGCTTTCTTT
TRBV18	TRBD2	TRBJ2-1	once	CASSPAGGRGPYNEQFF	TGTGCCAGCTCACCTGCGGGCGGGAGAGGCCCCTACAATGAGCAGTTCTTC
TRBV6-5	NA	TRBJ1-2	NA	CASRPQANYGYTF	TGTGCCAGCAGACCACAGGCTAACTATGGCTACACCTTC
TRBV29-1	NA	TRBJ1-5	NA	CSAGDGGDNQPQHF	TGCAGCGCCGGGGACGGGGGGGACAATCAGCCCCAGCATTTT
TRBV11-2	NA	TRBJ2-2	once	CASSLVNRVSLGELFF	TGTGCCAGCAGCTTAGTAAACAGGGTATCTTTAGGGGAGCTGTTTTTT
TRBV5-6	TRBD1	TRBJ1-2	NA	CASSLGDREDYGYTF	TGTGCCAGCAGCTTGGGCGACAGGGAAGACTATGGCTACACCTTC
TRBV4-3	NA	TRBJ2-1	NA	CASSQLRRQTIMYEQFF	TGCGCCAGCAGCCAACTTAGGCGGCAGACTATAATGTATGAGCAGTTCTTC
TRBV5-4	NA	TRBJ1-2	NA	CASSPWTEYGYTF	TGTGCCAGCAGCCCTTGGACAGAATATGGCTACACCTTC
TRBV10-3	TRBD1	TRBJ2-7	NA	CAISEQAGGSYEQYF	TGTGCCATCAGTGAGCAGGCAGGGGGCTCCTACGAGCAGTACTTC
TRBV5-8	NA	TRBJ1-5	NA	CASSTGTHQNQPQHF	TGTGCCAGCAGCACCGGGACACACCAAAATCAGCCCCAGCATTTT
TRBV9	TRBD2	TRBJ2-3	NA	CASSVEAGGPLSTDTQYF	TGTGCCAGCAGCGTAGAAGCGGGAGGGCCTCTAAGCACAGATACGCAGTATTTT
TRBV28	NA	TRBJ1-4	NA	CASSFPEEFEKLFF	TGTGCCAGCAGTTTTCCGGAGGAATTTGAAAAACTGTTTTTT